The source of this T cell receptor beta chain is a study of T cell responses to AZD1222 COVID-19 vaccine. Here immunoSEQ multiplex PCR was the method, and the copy in TCRdb shows in-frame clones only, minus some. The repertoire holds fewer than 140,000 clones, roughly nine tenths seen once, with less than 6% in the top ten. Germline CDR1 is KGHSH and CDR2 is LQKENI. Between the trimmed V and J ends, which lost 4 bases and 4 bases, there was a span of 14 bases. The length of the CDR3 is 15 residues. The TCR sequence derives from an adult in good health. This sequence joins TRBV18 and TRBJ1-5; D not resolved. Sequenced material: peripheral blood, taken on day 0 of AZD1222 vaccination. The CDR3 coding sequence is TGTGCCAGCTCACAAGGATCGGCAGGAAATCAGCCCCAGCATTTT. It yields the protein CASSQGSAGNQPQHF.